This TCR beta chain was documented in a study of graft-versus-host responses after intestinal transplantation. For the study at large: In this cohort, recipients had multivisceral, liver-intestinal, or isolated intestinal transplants.

As for this clone: The antigen remains undetermined.

Sequencing was performed with immunoSEQ multiplex PCR; in TCRdb, only in-frame clones are kept and a portion is missing. The sample records around 71,000 clones, roughly 90% being singletons. Germline CDR1 MNHEY, CDR2 SVGAGI. With 6 bases clipped from V and 1 base from J, the junction kept 4 bases outside the gene matches. The CDR3 totals 14 residues. Findings and limits, study-wide: Early post-transplant HvG declines were associated with peak circulating GvH clone levels. The marrow of recipients harbored GvH clones, and ileum or blood showed some of them first.

The sequences come from bone marrow, collected 700 to 850 days after intestinal transplantation. This chain uses TRBV6-5 with TRBJ2-7; 9 bases match TRBD2. The receptor comes from a human patient who received an intestinal transplant, so some T cells may come from the graft donor. For the CDR3, the DNA is TGTGCCAGCAGGACTAGCGGATCGTCCTACGAGCAGTACTTC. It specifies CASRTSGSSYEQYF.